The T cell receptor (beta chain) under discussion was sequenced for a study of T cell changes during pregnancy in multiple sclerosis. The V segment lost 3 bases and the J segment 4 bases; nucleotides outside the gene matches: 2. CDR3 length: 13 residues. The germline V gene has CDR1 SGHTA and CDR2 FQGNSA. Method: immunoSEQ multiplex PCR; TCRdb's copy keeps in-frame clones and lacks some. The sample consists of 65,000 to 95,000 clones, about 93% of them appearing once. V is TRBV7-2 and J is TRBJ1-2; 7 positions agree with TRBD1. The source is a female donor in good health, enrolled as a control in a pregnancy study. The sequences come from peripheral blood, collected after pregnancy. In DNA, the CDR3 is TGTGCCAGCAGCTTCGACAGGGCCTATGGCTACACCTTC. This sequence encodes CASSFDRAYGYTF.